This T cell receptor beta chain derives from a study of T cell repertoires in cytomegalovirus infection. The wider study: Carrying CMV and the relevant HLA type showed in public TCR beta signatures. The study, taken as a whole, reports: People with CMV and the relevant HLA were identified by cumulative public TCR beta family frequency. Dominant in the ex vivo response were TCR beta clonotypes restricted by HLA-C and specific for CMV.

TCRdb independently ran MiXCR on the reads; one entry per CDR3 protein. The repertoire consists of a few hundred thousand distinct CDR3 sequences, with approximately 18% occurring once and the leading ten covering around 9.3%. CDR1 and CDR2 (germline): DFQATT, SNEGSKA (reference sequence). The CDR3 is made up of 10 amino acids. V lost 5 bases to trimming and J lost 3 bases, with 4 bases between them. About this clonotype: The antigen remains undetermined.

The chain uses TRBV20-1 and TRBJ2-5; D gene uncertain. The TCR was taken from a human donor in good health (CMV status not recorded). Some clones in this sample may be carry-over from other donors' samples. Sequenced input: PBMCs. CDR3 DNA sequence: TGCAGTGCTGGGGAAGAGACCCAGTACTTC. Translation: CSAGEETQYF.